The clone carrying this TCR beta chain has only a few counts. Its antigen is still unknown. Trimming took 2 bases from V and 6 from J, leaving 15 bases between them. Germline values: CDR1 MDHEN, CDR2 SYDVKM. The CDR3 spans 15 residues. These data originate in a study of CD8+ T cells in alopecia areata. Overall study results and limits: On tofacitinib, scalp clonality and expanded CD8+ clones among top 100 fell significantly. Amid tofacitinib therapy, many expanded lesional clones stayed present in scalp and blood.

As to treatment: oral pan-JAK inhibitor, 5-10 mg twice daily. Individuals with alopecia areata gave both lesional scalp punch biopsies and peripheral blood for collection. RNA was extracted and reverse transcribed into cDNA as the sequencing template. Libraries were prepared by immunoSEQ multiplex PCR; TCRdb keeps only in-frame clonotypes and omits some of them. The sample holds around 290,000 clones, roughly 64% seen once. The chain recombines TRBV28 with TRBJ2-3; the D call may be TRBD1 or TRBD2 (5 bases each). Sequences were derived from CD4+ T cells sorted from blood, sampled at week 24, from a patient treated with tofacitinib. This sequence originates from a human donor with alopecia areata. CDR3 nucleotides: TGTGCCAGCAGTTTAGCAGGGACCCTCGGGGATACGCAGTATTTT. Translating gives CASSLAGTLGDTQYF. The whole variable domain, remainder taken from reference TRBV28 and TRBJ2-3, is DVKVTQSSRYLVKRTGEKVFLECVQDMDHENMFWYRQDPGLGLRLIYFSYDVKMKEKGDIPEGYSVSREKKERFSLILESASTNQTSMYLCASSLAGTLGDTQYFGPGTRLTVL.